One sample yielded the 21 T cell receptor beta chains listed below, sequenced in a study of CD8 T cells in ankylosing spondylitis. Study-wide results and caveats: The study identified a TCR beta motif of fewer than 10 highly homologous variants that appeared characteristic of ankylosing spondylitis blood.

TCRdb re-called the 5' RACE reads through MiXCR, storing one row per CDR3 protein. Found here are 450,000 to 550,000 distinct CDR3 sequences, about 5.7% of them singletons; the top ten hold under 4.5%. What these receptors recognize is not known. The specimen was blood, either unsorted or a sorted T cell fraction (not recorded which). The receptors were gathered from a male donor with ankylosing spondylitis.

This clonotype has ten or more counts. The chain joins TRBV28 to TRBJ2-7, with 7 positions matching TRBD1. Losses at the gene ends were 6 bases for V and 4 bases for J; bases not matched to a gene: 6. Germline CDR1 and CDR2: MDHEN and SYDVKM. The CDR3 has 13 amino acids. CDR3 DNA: TGTGCCAGCAGATACGGGACAGTTTACGAGCAGTACTTC. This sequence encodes CASRYGTVYEQYF.

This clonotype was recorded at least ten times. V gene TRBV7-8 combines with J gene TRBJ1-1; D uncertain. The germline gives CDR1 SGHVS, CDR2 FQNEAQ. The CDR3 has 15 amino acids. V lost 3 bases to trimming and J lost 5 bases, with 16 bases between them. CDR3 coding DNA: TGTGCCAGCAGCTTTGAGTTCGGGGTTGGAACTGAAGCTTTCTTT. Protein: CASSFEFGVGTEAFF.

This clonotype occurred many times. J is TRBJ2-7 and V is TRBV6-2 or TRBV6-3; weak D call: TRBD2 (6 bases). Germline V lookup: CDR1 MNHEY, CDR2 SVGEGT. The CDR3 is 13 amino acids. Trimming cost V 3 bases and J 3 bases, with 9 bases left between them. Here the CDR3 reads CASSYRGNYEQYF. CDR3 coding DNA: TGTGCCAGCAGTTATCGGGGGAACTACGAGCAGTACTTC.

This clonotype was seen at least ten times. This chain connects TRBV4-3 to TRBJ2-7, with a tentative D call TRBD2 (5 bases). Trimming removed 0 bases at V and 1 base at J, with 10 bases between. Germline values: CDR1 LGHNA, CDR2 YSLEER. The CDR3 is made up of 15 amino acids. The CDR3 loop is CASSQEVEGSYEQYF. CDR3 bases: TGCGCCAGCAGCCAAGAGGTCGAGGGATCCTACGAGCAGTACTTC.

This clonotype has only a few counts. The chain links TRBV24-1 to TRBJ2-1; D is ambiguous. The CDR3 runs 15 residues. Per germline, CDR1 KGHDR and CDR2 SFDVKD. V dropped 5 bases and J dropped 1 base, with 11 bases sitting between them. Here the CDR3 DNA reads TGTGCCACCAGTGGAATGGGAAGGTCCTACAATGAGCAGTTCTTC. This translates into CATSGMGRSYNEQFF.

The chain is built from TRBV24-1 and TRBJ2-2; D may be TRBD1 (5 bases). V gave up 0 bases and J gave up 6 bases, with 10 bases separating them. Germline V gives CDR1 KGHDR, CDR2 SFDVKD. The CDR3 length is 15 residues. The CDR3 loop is CATSDLRWGSGELFF. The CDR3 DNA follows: TGTGCCACCAGTGATTTGCGGTGGGGCTCCGGGGAGCTGTTTTTT.

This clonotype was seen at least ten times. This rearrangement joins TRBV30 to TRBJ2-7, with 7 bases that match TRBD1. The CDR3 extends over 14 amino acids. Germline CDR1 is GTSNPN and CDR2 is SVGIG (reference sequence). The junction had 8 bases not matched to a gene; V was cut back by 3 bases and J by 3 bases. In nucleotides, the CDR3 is TGTGCCTGGAGACCCGTGGACAGGAACTACGAGCAGTACTTC. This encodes CAWRPVDRNYEQYF.

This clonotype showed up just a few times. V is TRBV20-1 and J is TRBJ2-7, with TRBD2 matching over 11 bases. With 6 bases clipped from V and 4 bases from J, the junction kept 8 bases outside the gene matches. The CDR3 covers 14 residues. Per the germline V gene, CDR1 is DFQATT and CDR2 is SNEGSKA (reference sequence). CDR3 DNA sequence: TGCAGTGCAAGGACGGGACTAGCGGCGTACGAGCAGTACTTC. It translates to CSARTGLAAYEQYF.

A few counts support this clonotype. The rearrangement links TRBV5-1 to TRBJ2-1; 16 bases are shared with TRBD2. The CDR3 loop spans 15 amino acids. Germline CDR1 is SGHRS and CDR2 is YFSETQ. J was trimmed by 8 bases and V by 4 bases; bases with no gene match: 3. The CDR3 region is CASSAGLAGGDEQFF. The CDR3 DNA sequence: TGCGCCAGCAGCGCGGGACTAGCGGGGGGGGATGAGCAGTTCTTC.

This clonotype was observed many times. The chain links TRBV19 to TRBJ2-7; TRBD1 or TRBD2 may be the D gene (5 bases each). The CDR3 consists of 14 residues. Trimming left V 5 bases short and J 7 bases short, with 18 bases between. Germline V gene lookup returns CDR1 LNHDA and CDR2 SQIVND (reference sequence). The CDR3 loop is CASSVTGTTEEQYF. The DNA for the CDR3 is TGTGCCAGTAGTGTAACCGGGACCACTGAGGAGCAGTACTTC.

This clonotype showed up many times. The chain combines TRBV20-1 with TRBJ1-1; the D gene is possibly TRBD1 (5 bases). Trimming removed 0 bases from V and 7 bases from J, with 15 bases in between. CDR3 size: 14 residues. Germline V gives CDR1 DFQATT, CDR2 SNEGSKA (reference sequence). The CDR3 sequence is CSARDLPRRGEAFF. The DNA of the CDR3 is TGCAGTGCTAGAGATCTCCCGAGGAGGGGTGAAGCTTTCTTT.

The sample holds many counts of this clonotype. The CDR3 here is CASSSDPDGNNSPLHF. In nucleotides, the CDR3 is TGCGCCAGCAGCTCGGATCCGGACGGCAATAATTCACCCCTCCACTTT. This sequence joins TRBV5-1 and TRBJ1-6; no reliable D call. V lost 3 bases to trimming and J lost 5 bases, with 15 bases between them. The CDR3 covers 16 residues. Germline CDR1 reads SGHRS; CDR2 reads YFSETQ.

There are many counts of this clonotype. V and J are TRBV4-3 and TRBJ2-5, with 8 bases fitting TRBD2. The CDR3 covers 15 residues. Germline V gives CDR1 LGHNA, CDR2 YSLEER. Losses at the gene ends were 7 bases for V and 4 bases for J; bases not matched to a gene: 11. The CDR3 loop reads CASTPEYREGETQYF. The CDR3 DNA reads TGCGCCAGCACCCCCGAGTATCGGGAGGGAGAGACCCAGTACTTC.

In DNA, the CDR3 is TGTGCCAGCAGCTTAGGACGGTTTGAAGCTTTCTTT. Translating it yields CASSLGRFEAFF. The chain uses TRBV7-9 and TRBJ1-1; unclear D gene. The ends were cut back, 1 base at V and 7 bases at J, with 7 bases in the middle. Germline V CDR1 and CDR2: SEHNR, FQNEAQ (reference sequence). The CDR3 length is 12 residues.

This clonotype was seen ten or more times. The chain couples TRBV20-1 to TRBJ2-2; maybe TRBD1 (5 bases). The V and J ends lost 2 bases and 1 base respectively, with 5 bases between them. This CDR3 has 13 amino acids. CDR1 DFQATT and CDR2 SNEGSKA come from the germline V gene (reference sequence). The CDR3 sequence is CSARQGNTGELFF. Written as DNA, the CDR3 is TGCAGTGCTAGACAGGGGAACACCGGGGAGCTGTTTTTT.

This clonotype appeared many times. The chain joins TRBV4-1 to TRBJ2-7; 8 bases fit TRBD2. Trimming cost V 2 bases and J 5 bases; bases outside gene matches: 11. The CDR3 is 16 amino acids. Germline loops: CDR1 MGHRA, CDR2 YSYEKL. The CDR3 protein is CASSQLVGRAFNEQYF. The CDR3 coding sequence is TGCGCCAGCAGCCAACTTGTCGGGAGGGCCTTCAACGAGCAGTACTTC.

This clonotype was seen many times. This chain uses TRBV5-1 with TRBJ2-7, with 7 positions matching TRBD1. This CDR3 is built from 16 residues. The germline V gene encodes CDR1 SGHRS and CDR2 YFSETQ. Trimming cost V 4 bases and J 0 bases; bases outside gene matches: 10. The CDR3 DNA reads TGCGCCAGCAGCAGGGGCGACAGGGTAACCTCCTACGAGCAGTACTTC. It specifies CASSRGDRVTSYEQYF.

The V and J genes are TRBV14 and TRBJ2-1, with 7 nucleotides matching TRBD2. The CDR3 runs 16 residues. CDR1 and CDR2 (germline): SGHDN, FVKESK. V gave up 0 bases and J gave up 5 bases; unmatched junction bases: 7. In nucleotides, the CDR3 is TGTGCCAGCAGCCAAGATTTTCTAGCGGAAAACAATGAGCAGTTCTTC. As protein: CASSQDFLAENNEQFF.

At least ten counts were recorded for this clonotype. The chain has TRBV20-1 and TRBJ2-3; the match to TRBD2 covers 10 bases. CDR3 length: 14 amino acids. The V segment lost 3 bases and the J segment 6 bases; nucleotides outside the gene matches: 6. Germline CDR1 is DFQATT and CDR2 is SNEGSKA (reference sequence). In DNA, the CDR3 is TGCAGTGCTAGCCTAGCGGGGGATATGGATACGCAGTATTTT. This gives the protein CSASLAGDMDTQYF.

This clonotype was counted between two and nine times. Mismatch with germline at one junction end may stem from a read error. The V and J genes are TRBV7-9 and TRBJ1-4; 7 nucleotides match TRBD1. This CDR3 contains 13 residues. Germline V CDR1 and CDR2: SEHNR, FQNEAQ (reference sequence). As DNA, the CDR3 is TGTGCCACCAGCTGGGACAGTAATGAAAAACTGTTTTTT. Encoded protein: CATSWDSNEKLFF.

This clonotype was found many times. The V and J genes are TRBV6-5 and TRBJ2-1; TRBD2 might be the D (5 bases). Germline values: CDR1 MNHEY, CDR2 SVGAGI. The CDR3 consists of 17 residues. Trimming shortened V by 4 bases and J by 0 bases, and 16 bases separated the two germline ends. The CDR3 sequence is CASSSHLYSDSYNEQFF. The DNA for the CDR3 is TGTGCCAGCAGTTCCCACCTTTATAGCGACTCCTACAATGAGCAGTTCTTC.